The clone carrying this TCR beta chain appeared many times. A TCRbeta library incorporating unique molecular identifiers was prepared. Via MiXCR, TCRdb re-called the PCR reads, giving one row per CDR3 protein. The data show 440,000 or so distinct CDR3 sequences, 11% seen once. The data originate from a study of T-cell reconstitution after alpha-beta-depleted transplantation in children. With 6 bases clipped from V and 8 bases from J, the junction kept 7 bases outside the gene matches. The CDR3 has 13 residues. Germline CDR1 DFQATT, CDR2 SNEGSKA (reference sequence). This chain links TRBV20-1 with TRBJ1-4, with 9 positions matching TRBD1. The sequences come from PBMCs from the stem cell graft donor, collected from the stem cell graft. The sequence was obtained from a human donor who donated a stem cell graft to a child with acute myeloid leukemia. DNA for the CDR3: TGCAGTGCCACGACAGGGGGACAAGAAAAACTGTTTTTT. Its translation: CSATTGGQEKLFF.